One and the same sample provided the 14 T cell receptor beta chains below, sequenced in a study of blood T cell repertoires in COVID-19. Repertoires were generated with immunoSEQ multiplex PCR, while TCRdb's copy carries only in-frame clones and drops some. The table records approximately 230,000 clones, around 80% of them present only once. Sequenced material: peripheral blood. The source of these receptors is a woman in her thirties or forties with active or convalescent COVID-19.

V is TRBV3-1 (or the pseudogene TRBV3-2) and J is TRBJ1-2; 7 bases are a match to TRBD1. The CDR3 covers 15 residues. In germline, CDR1 is LGHDT, CDR2 YNNKEL (reference sequence). Losses at the gene ends were 0 bases for V and 4 bases for J; bases not matched to a gene: 5. The CDR3, as DNA: TGTGCCAGCAGCCAAGAAGTCAGGGGGTCCTATGGCTACACCTTC. Residues: CASSQEVRGSYGYTF.

CDR3 DNA: TGTGCCAGCACCGTCGTTAATGAAAAACTGTTTTTT. Translated: CASTVVNEKLFF. The rearrangement uses TRBV28 and TRBJ1-4; D is unclear. The CDR3 extends over 12 amino acids. Trimming took off 7 bases at V and 4 bases at J, with 7 bases between the two ends. Germline V lookup: CDR1 MDHEN, CDR2 SYDVKM.

The V gene is TRBV11-2, the J gene TRBJ2-1, with 8 positions matching TRBD2. Per germline, CDR1 SGHAT and CDR2 FQNNGV. J was trimmed by 9 bases and V by 1 base; bases with no gene match: 5. The CDR3 is 14 residues long. CDR3 residues: CASSLVGLASEQFF. DNA of the CDR3: TGTGCCAGCAGCTTAGTAGGACTAGCATCTGAGCAGTTCTTC.

The chain recombines TRBV25-1 with TRBJ1-6; D might be TRBD1 (6 bases). The CDR3 loop spans 13 amino acids. Trimming took off 6 bases at V and 10 bases at J, with 13 bases between the two ends. CDR1 is MGHDK, CDR2 SYGVNS, per germline. CDR3 region: CASSARGGSPLHF. The CDR3 region has the DNA TGTGCCAGCAGCGCCAGGGGCGGCTCACCCCTCCACTTT.

The V and J genes are TRBV5-1 and TRBJ2-7, with a tentative D call TRBD2 (6 bases). The CDR3 runs to 13 residues. The germline V gene has CDR1 SGHRS and CDR2 YFSETQ. V dropped 7 bases and J dropped 5 bases, with 16 bases sitting between them. CDR3 region: CASRVGGDHEQYF. The CDR3 region has the DNA TGCGCCAGCCGAGTTGGCGGGGACCACGAGCAGTACTTC.

This chain links TRBV10-3 with TRBJ2-3; TRBD2 aligns across 10 bases. Germline V gene data show CDR1 as ENHRY and CDR2 as SYGVKD. With 6 bases clipped from V and 1 base from J, the junction kept 7 bases outside the gene matches. The CDR3 totals 16 residues. CDR3 region: CAIRGTSAWGTDTQYF. The CDR3, as DNA: TGTGCCATCAGAGGGACTAGCGCATGGGGCACAGATACGCAGTATTTT.

The chain recombines TRBV28 with TRBJ1-6, with TRBD1 identical over 10 bases. CDR1 is MDHEN and CDR2 is SYDVKM in the germline V gene. This CDR3 region has 20 residues. The junction had 20 bases not matched to a gene; V was cut back by 5 bases and J by 7 bases. CDR3 nucleotides: TGTGCCAGCAGTCTAACCCGGGACAGGGGTATTGATTCGTGGAATTCACCCCTCCACTTT. Residues: CASSLTRDRGIDSWNSPLHF.

The V call is TRBV19, the J call TRBJ1-6; a weak D match, TRBD1 (6 bases). CDR3 length equals 15 residues. Trimming pared 7 bases from V and 13 bases from J, leaving 23 bases between. Germline V CDR1 and CDR2: LNHDA, SQIVND (reference sequence). Here the CDR3 DNA reads TGTGCCAGTACCGATCCGGGACAAGAAAATTTGCCCCTCCACTTT. Translating gives CASTDPGQENLPLHF.

The chain combines TRBV19 with TRBJ2-7; 9 bases align to TRBD2. The CDR3 extends over 15 amino acids. Germline-derived CDR1 and CDR2 are LNHDA and SQIVND (reference sequence). The J segment lost 1 base and the V segment lost 0 bases, leaving 1 base of the junction unmatched. In nucleotides, the CDR3 is TGTGCCAGTAGTATAGAACTAGCGGGTTCCTACGAGCAGTACTTC. Translated, it gives CASSIELAGSYEQYF. Full variable domain (missing parts from reference TRBV19 and TRBJ2-7): DGGITQSPKYLFRKEGQNVTLSCEQNLNHDAMYWYRQDPGQGLRLIYYSQIVNDFQKGDIAEGYSVSREKKESFPLTVTSAQKNPTAFYLCASSIELAGSYEQYFGPGTRLTVT.

In this sample, this clone turned up once. The genes are TRBV5-4 and TRBJ1-1, with a tentative D call TRBD1 (5 bases). V shed 0 bases and J shed 2 bases, with 20 bases lying between them. This CDR3 has 18 residues. CDR1 is SGHNT and CDR2 is YYREEE in the germline V gene (reference sequence). CDR3 sequence: CASSLAGRVIGGNTEAFF. Written as DNA, the CDR3 is TGTGCCAGCAGCTTGGCCGGCAGGGTAATCGGGGGAAACACTGAAGCTTTCTTT. The entire variable domain, with the rest obtained from reference TRBV5-4 and TRBJ1-1, is as follows: ETGVTQSPTHLIKTRGQQVTLRCSSQSGHNTVSWYQQALGQGPQFIFQYYREEENGRGNFPPRFSGLQFPNYSSELNVNALELDDSALYLCASSLAGRVIGGNTEAFFGQGTRLTVV.

The rearrangement joins TRBV7-9 to TRBJ1-6; 9 positions match TRBD1. CDR1 is SEHNR, CDR2 FQNEAQ, per germline (reference sequence). The CDR3 contains 13 residues. Losses at the gene ends were 11 bases for V and 7 bases for J; bases not matched to a gene: 6. CDR3: CAVPGTGNSPLHF. CDR3 sequence (DNA): TGTGCCGTACCCGGGACAGGGAATTCACCCCTCCACTTT.

The CDR3 bases are TGTGCCAGCAGCGCGTTCCCCCTCCGACAGGGACCCGGGGAGCTGTTTTTT. Residues: CASSAFPLRQGPGELFF. This chain uses TRBV9 with TRBJ2-2, with 7 bases that match TRBD1. V was clipped by 3 bases and J by 6 bases; unmatched bases: 14. Germline V gene sequence: CDR1 SGDLS, CDR2 YYNGEE. The CDR3 runs to 17 residues.

The genes are TRBV28 and TRBJ1-4, with 8 bases identical to TRBD1. The V gene end was trimmed by 6 bases and the J gene end by 8 bases; junction bases not matched to a gene: 5. The CDR3 is 13 amino acids. The V gene's germline CDR1 is MDHEN and CDR2 SYDVKM. In DNA, the CDR3 is TGTGCCAGCAGACAGGACAGGGTGGAAAAACTGTTTTTT. Translating gives CASRQDRVEKLFF. Using reference TRBV28 and TRBJ1-4 for the parts outside the CDR3, the full variable domain is DVKVTQSSRYLVKRTGEKVFLECVQDMDHENMFWYRQDPGLGLRLIYFSYDVKMKEKGDIPEGYSVSREKKERFSLILESASTNQTSMYLCASRQDRVEKLFFGSGTQLSVL.

The chain recombines TRBV19 with TRBJ1-1; D gene unclear. The germline V gene has CDR1 LNHDA and CDR2 SQIVND (reference sequence). The CDR3 sequence is 13 residues long. The ends were cut back, 5 bases at V and 0 bases at J, with 7 bases in the middle. CDR3 sequence: CASSGTVNTEAFF. The CDR3 region has the DNA TGTGCCAGTAGTGGCACAGTGAACACTGAAGCTTTCTTT.